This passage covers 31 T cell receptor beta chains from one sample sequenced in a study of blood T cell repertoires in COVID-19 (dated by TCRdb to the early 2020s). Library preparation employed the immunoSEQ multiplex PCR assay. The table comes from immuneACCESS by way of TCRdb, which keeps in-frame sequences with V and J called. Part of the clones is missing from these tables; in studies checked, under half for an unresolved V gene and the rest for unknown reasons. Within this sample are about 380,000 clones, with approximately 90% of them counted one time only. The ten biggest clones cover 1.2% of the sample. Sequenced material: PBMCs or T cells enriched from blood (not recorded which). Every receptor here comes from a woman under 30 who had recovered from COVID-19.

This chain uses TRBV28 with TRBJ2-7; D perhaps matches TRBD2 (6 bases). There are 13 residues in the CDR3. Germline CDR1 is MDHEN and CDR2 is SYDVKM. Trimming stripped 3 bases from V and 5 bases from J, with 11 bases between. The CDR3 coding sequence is TGTGCCAGCAGTTTGGAGGGGTTCAACGAGCAGTACTTC. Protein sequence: CASSLEGFNEQYF.

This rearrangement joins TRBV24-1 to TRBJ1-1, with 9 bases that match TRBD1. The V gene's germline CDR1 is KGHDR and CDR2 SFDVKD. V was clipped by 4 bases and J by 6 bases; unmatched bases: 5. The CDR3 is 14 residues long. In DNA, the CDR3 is TGTGCCACCAGTGACCCGGGACAGGGCCCTGAAGCTTTCTTT. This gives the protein CATSDPGQGPEAFF.

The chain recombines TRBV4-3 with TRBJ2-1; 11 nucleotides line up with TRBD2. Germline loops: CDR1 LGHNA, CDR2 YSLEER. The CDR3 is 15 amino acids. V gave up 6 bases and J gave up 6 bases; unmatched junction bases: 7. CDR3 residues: CASSRLAGGLNEQFF. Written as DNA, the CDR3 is TGCGCCAGCAGTCGGCTAGCGGGGGGCCTCAATGAGCAGTTCTTC.

The CDR3 is CASSLVAGGYTGELFF. The CDR3 nucleotides read TGTGCCAGCAGCTTAGTTGCGGGGGGCTATACCGGGGAGCTGTTTTTT. The chain carries TRBV7-9 and TRBJ2-2, with 8 nucleotides matching TRBD2. The CDR3 contains 16 residues. The junction had 6 bases not matched to a gene; V was cut back by 1 base and J by 5 bases. Germline-derived CDR1 and CDR2 are SEHNR and FQNEAQ (reference sequence).

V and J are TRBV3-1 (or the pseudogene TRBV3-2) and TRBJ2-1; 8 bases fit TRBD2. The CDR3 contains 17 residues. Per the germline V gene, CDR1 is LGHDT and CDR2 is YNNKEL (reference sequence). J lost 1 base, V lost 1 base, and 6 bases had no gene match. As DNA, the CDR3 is TGTGCCAGCAGCCAAGTGTACGGGGGGGCTTCCTACAATGAGCAGTTCTTC. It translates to CASSQVYGGASYNEQFF.

The CDR3 sequence: CASSSMLVAGYNEQFF. The CDR3 nucleotides read TGTGCCAGCAGCTCAATGCTGGTAGCGGGGTACAATGAGCAGTTCTTC. The chain links TRBV7-9 to TRBJ2-1; 8 bases are a match to TRBD2. J gave up 4 bases and V 4 bases, and 9 bases lay outside the gene matches. Germline CDR1 SEHNR, CDR2 FQNEAQ (reference sequence). The CDR3 is 16 amino acids.

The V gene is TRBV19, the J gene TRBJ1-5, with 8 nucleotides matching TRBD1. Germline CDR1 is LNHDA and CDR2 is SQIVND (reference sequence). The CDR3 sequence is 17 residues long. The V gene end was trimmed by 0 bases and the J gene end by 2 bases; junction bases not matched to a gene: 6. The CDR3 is CASSIEIGQGGNQPQHF. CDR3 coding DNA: TGTGCCAGTAGTATAGAGATTGGACAGGGCGGCAATCAGCCCCAGCATTTT.

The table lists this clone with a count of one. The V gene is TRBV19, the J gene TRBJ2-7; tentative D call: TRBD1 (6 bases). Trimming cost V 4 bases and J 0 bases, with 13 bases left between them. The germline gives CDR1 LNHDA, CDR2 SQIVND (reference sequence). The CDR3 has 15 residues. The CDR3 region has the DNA TGTGCCAGTAGTACAAACCAGGGGCTCTCCTACGAGCAGTACTTC. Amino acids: CASSTNQGLSYEQYF.

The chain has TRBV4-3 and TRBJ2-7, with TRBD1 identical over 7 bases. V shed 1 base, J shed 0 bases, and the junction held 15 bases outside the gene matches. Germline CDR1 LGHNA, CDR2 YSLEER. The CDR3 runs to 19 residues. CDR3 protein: CASSQGYMNRGSSSYEQYF. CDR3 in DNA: TGCGCCAGCAGCCAAGGTTACATGAACAGGGGATCGAGCTCCTACGAGCAGTACTTC.

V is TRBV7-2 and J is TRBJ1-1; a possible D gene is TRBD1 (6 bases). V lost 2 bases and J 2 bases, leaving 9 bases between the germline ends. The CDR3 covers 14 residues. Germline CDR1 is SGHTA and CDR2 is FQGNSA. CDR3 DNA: TGTGCCAGCAGCTTAAACAGGGCAAACACTGAAGCTTTCTTT. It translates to CASSLNRANTEAFF.

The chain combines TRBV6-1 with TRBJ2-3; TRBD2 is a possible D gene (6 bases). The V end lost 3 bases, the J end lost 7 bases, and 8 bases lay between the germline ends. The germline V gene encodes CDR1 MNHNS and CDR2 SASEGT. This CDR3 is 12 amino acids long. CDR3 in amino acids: CASSDGGYTQYF. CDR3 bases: TGTGCCAGCAGTGATGGGGGGTATACGCAGTATTTT.

The CDR3 DNA sequence: TGTGCCAGTAGTATTGGATTCAGGGGAAGGAACACTGAAGCTTTCTTT. Amino acids: CASSIGFRGRNTEAFF. The chain is built from TRBV19 and TRBJ1-1, with D possibly matching TRBD1 (6 bases). The CDR3 runs to 16 residues. The V end was cut by 3 bases, the J end by 1 base, with 15 bases between. Germline V CDR1 and CDR2: LNHDA, SQIVND (reference sequence).

CDR3 residues: CASSLEQGGRNSPLHF. The CDR3 bases are TGCGCCAGCAGCCTCGAGCAGGGTGGGAGGAATTCACCCCTCCACTTT. The chain joins TRBV5-1 to TRBJ1-6; possible D gene TRBD1, 5 bases. Trimming pared 4 bases from V and 7 bases from J, leaving 18 bases between. This CDR3 is built from 16 residues. Germline V gene lookup returns CDR1 SGHRS and CDR2 YFSETQ.

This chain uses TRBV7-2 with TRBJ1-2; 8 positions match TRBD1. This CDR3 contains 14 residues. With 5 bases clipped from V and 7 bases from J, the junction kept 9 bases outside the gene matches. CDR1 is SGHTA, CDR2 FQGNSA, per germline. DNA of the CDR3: TGTGCCAGCAGCACAACAGGGGGAGGTCTTGGCTACACCTTC. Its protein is CASSTTGGGLGYTF.

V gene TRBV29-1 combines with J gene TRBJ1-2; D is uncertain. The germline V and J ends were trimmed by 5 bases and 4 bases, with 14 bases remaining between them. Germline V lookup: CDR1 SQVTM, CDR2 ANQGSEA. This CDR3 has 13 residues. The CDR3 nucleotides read TGCAGCGTTCCGGGGAGGCATAGCTATGGCTACACCTTC. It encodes CSVPGRHSYGYTF.

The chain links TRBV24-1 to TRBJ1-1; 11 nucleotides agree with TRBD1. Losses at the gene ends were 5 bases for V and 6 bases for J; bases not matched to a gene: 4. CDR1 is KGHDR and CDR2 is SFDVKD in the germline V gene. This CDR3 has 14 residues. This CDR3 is CATSGTGGFAEAFF. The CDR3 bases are TGTGCCACCAGTGGGACAGGGGGCTTCGCTGAAGCTTTCTTT.

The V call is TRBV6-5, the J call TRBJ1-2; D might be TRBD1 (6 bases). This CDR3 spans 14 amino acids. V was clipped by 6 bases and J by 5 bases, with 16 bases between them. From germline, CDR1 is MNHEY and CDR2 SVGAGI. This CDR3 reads CASRPRTVGYGYTF. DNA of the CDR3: TGTGCCAGCAGACCCCGGACAGTGGGGTATGGCTACACCTTC.

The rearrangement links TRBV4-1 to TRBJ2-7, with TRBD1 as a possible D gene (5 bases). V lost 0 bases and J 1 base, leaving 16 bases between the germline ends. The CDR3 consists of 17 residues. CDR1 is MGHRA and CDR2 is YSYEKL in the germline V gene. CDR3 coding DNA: TGCGCCAGCAGCCAAGATAGGGGCTGGAAAGGATCCTACGAGCAGTACTTC. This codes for CASSQDRGWKGSYEQYF.

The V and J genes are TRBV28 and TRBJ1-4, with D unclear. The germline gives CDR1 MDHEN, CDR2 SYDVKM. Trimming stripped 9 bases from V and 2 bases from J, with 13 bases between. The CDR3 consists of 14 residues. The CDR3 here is CASRYPRTNEKLFF. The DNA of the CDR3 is TGTGCCAGTCGTTACCCGAGGACTAATGAAAAACTGTTTTTT.

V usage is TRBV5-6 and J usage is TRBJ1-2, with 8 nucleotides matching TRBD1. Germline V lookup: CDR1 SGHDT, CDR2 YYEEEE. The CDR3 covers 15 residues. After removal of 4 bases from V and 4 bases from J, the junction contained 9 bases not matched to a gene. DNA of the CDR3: TGTGCCAGCAGCACACCGGGACAGGCAGTCTATGGCTACACCTTC. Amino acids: CASSTPGQAVYGYTF. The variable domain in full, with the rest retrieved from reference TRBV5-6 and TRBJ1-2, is DAGVTQSPTHLIKTRGQQVTLRCSPKSGHDTVSWYQQALGQGPQFIFQYYEEEERQRGNFPDRFSGHQFPNYSSELNVNALLLGDSALYLCASSTPGQAVYGYTFGSGTRLTVV.

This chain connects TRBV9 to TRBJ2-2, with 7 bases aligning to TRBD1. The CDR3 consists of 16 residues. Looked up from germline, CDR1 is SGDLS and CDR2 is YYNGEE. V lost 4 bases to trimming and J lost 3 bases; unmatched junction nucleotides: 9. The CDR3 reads CASSWMSGGDTGELFF. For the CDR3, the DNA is TGTGCCAGCAGCTGGATGTCAGGGGGAGACACCGGGGAGCTGTTTTTT.

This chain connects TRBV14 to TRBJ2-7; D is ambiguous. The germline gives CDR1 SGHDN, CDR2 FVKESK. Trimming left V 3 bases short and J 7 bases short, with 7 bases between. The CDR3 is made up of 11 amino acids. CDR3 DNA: TGTGCCAGCAGCCAGGGCCGGGAGCAGTACTTC. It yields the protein CASSQGREQYF.

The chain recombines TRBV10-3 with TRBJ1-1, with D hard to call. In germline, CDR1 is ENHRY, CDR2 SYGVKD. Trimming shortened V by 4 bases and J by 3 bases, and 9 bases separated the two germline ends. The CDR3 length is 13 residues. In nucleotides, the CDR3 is TGTGCCATCAGTGGAGGACTCGACACTGAAGCTTTCTTT. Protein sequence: CAISGGLDTEAFF.

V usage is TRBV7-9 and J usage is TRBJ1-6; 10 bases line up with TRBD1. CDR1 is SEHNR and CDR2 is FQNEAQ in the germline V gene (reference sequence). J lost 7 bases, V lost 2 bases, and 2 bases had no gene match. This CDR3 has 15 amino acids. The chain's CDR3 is CASSLLDRGNSPLHF. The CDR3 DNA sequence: TGTGCCAGCAGCTTACTGGACAGGGGGAATTCACCCCTCCACTTT.

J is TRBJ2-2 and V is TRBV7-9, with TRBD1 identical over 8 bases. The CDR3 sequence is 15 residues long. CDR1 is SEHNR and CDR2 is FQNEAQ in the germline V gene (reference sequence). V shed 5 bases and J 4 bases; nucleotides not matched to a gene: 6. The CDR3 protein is CASSDGQGRTGELFF. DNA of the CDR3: TGTGCCAGCAGCGACGGACAGGGACGCACCGGGGAGCTGTTTTTT.

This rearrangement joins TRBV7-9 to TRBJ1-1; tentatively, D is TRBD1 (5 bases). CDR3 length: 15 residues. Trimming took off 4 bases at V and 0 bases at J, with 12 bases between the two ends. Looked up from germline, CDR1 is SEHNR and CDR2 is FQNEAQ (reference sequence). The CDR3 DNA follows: TGTGCCAGCAGCTCTCTAGGGGCTTTGAACACTGAAGCTTTCTTT. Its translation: CASSSLGALNTEAFF. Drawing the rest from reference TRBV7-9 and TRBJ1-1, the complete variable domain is DTGVSQNPRHKITKRGQNVTFRCDPISEHNRLYWYRQTLGQGPEFLTYFQNEAQLEKSRLLSDRFSAERPKGSFSTLEIQRTEQGDSAMYLCASSSLGALNTEAFFGQGTRLTVV.

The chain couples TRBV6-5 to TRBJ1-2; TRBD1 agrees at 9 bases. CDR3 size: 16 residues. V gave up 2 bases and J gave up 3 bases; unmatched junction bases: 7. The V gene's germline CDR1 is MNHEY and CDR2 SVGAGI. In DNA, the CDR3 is TGTGCCAGCAGTTACGAGTGGACAGGGGCTTACTATGGCTACACCTTC. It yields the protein CASSYEWTGAYYGYTF.

Here the CDR3 reads CASSRPTGNKHEQYF. The CDR3 DNA reads as TGTGCCAGCAGCAGACCGACAGGGAATAAACACGAGCAGTACTTC. This chain connects TRBV5-6 to TRBJ2-7; the match to TRBD1 covers 7 bases. Germline values: CDR1 SGHDT, CDR2 YYEEEE. This CDR3 comprises 15 residues. The V and J ends lost 4 bases and 5 bases, in that order; junction bases with no gene match: 12.

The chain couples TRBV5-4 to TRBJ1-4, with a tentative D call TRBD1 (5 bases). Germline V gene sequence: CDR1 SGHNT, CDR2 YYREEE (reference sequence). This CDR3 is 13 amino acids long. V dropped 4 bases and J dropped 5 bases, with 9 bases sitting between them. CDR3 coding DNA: TGTGCCAGCAGCCCCGGGGGAAATGAAAAACTGTTTTTT. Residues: CASSPGGNEKLFF.

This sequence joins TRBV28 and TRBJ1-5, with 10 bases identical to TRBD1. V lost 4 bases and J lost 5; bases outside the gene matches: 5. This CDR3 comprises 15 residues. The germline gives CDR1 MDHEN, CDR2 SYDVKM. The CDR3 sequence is CASSWGQGIDQPQHF. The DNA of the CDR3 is TGTGCCAGCAGTTGGGGACAGGGGATTGATCAGCCCCAGCATTTT.

The CDR3 DNA follows: TGTGCCAGCAGCCTAAGGGCAGGGGGCCCCGGGGAGCTGTTTTTT. This sequence encodes CASSLRAGGPGELFF. The V call is TRBV11-3, the J call TRBJ2-2, with 8 bases aligning to TRBD1. The V and J ends lost 5 bases and 6 bases, in that order; junction bases with no gene match: 8. CDR1 and CDR2 from the germline V gene are SGHNT and YENEEA. This CDR3 region has 15 residues.